Listed below are T cell receptor beta chains from one sample, sequenced in a study of OX40 agonist ivuxolimab in advanced cancers. Only in-frame clones appear in the TCRdb table, and some are missing; sequencing was by immunoSEQ multiplex PCR. This table holds tens of thousands of clones, more than 85% found once. The sequenced sample was CD4+ or CD8+ T cells sorted from blood, obtained in a trial of the OX40 agonist ivuxolimab. Receptor source: an adult with an advanced solid tumor such as melanoma, head and neck, liver or kidney cancer. Both conserved end residues are part of each CDR3. D genes are given only for firm matches. Only part of the rows carry a size: once, few, many, or a class if the clone is expanded.

V gene: TRBV6-5; J gene: TRBJ1-6; clone size: few; D gene: TRBD1; CDR3 DNA: TGTGCCAGCAGTTACTCGACAGGGACATGGAATTCACCCCTCCACTTT; CDR3 protein: CASSYSTGTWNSPLHF
V gene: TRBV28; J gene: TRBJ2-1; clone size: NA; D gene: NA; CDR3 DNA: TGTGCCAGCAGTTTAGGATATGGTGGCGCCGCGTATGAGCAGTTCTTC; CDR3 protein: CASSLGYGGAAYEQFF
V gene: TRBV7-8; J gene: TRBJ2-2; clone size: NA; D gene: TRBD1; CDR3 DNA: TGTGCCAGCAGCTTCAGGACAGGGCGAACCGGGGAGCTGTTTTTT; CDR3 protein: CASSFRTGRTGELFF
V gene: TRBV13; J gene: TRBJ2-1; clone size: NA; D gene: NA; CDR3 DNA: TGTGCCAGCAGCCAGGGGGGAAACAATGAGCAGTTCTTC; CDR3 protein: CASSQGGNNEQFF
V gene: TRBV7-9; J gene: TRBJ1-4; clone size: NA; D gene: NA; CDR3 DNA: TGTGCCAGCAGCCGCCTGCCAGAGGCGACAACTAATGAAAAACTGTTTTTT; CDR3 protein: CASSRLPEATTNEKLFF
V gene: TRBV27; J gene: TRBJ2-7; clone size: NA; D gene: NA; CDR3 DNA: TGTGCCAGCAGTTTAATGCAGGCCCCCTCCTACGAGCAGTACTTC; CDR3 protein: CASSLMQAPSYEQYF
V gene: TRBV7-9; J gene: TRBJ2-3; clone size: NA; D gene: TRBD1; CDR3 DNA: TGTGCCAGCAGCATCCGGACAGGGGACACGCAGTATTTT; CDR3 protein: CASSIRTGDTQYF
V gene: TRBV27; J gene: TRBJ2-1; clone size: NA; D gene: NA; CDR3 DNA: TGTGCCAGCAGTTTCTCTATCAATGAGCAGTTCTTC; CDR3 protein: CASSFSINEQFF
V gene: TRBV7-6; J gene: TRBJ2-3; clone size: NA; D gene: TRBD2; CDR3 DNA: TGTGCCAGCAGCTTAGCGGGGCGGGAGTTTCCAGATACGCAGTATTTT; CDR3 protein: CASSLAGREFPDTQYF
V gene: TRBV27; J gene: TRBJ2-5; clone size: NA; D gene: TRBD2; CDR3 DNA: TGTGCCGCAGCGATGGGGCGGGAGGAGACCCAGTACTTC; CDR3 protein: CAAAMGREETQYF
V gene: TRBV6-1; J gene: TRBJ2-5; clone size: NA; D gene: NA; CDR3 DNA: TGTGCCAGCAGTGAAGCGGCCCCAGGTGGGGGAGTCTTCCAAGAGACCCAGTACTTC; CDR3 protein: CASSEAAPGGGVFQETQYF
V gene: TRBV4-1; J gene: TRBJ2-3; clone size: NA; D gene: NA; CDR3 DNA: TGCGCCAGCAGCGAAGAGGGGATGAGTAGCTCCACAGATACGCAGTATTTT; CDR3 protein: CASSEEGMSSSTDTQYF
V gene: TRBV18; J gene: TRBJ1-1; clone size: NA; D gene: NA; CDR3 DNA: TGTGCCAGCTCACCGCGGGGTGGAGGAGAGAACACTGAAGCTTTCTTT; CDR3 protein: CASSPRGGGENTEAFF
V gene: TRBV18; J gene: TRBJ1-1; clone size: NA; D gene: NA; CDR3 DNA: TGTGCCAGCTCCACGGACGGGGTGAACACTGAAGCTTTCTTT; CDR3 protein: CASSTDGVNTEAFF
V gene: TRBV6-5; J gene: TRBJ2-5; clone size: NA; D gene: TRBD1; CDR3 DNA: TGTGCCAGCAGTTACCGGACAGGGAGAGAGACCCAGTACTTC; CDR3 protein: CASSYRTGRETQYF
V gene: TRBV19; J gene: TRBJ1-5; clone size: NA; D gene: NA; CDR3 DNA: TGTGCCAGTAGTATAGAAGCAGTGGGGATACGACCCCAGCATTTT; CDR3 protein: CASSIEAVGIRPQHF
V gene: TRBV27; J gene: TRBJ2-7; clone size: NA; D gene: NA; CDR3 DNA: TGTGCCAGCGGATACAAGAGACACTCCTACGAGCAGTACTTC; CDR3 protein: CASGYKRHSYEQYF
V gene: TRBV11-1; J gene: TRBJ2-5; clone size: NA; D gene: NA; CDR3 DNA: TGTGCCAGCAGCTTAGGACTGCCCTCAGAGACCCAGTACTTC; CDR3 protein: CASSLGLPSETQYF
V gene: TRBV2; J gene: TRBJ2-4; clone size: NA; D gene: NA; CDR3 DNA: TGTGCCAGCAGATCCGGGACGACCGGCATTCAGTACTTC; CDR3 protein: CASRSGTTGIQYF
V gene: TRBV2; J gene: TRBJ2-5; clone size: NA; D gene: TRBD1; CDR3 DNA: TGTGCCAGCAGTGGGTTAGGACAGGGGGCAGAGGAGACCCAGTACTTC; CDR3 protein: CASSGLGQGAEETQYF
V gene: TRBV14; J gene: TRBJ2-7; clone size: NA; D gene: TRBD1; CDR3 DNA: TGTGCCAGCAGCCAAGTTTACAGGGGGCGTTACGAGCAGTACTTC; CDR3 protein: CASSQVYRGRYEQYF
V gene: TRBV11-2; J gene: TRBJ1-3; clone size: NA; D gene: TRBD1; CDR3 DNA: TGTGCCAGCAGCAGCCGACAGGGCGCAAACACCATATATTTT; CDR3 protein: CASSSRQGANTIYF
V gene: TRBV9; J gene: TRBJ2-3; clone size: NA; D gene: NA; CDR3 DNA: TGTGCCAGCAGCATTGGGACCTACCCAGATACGCAGTATTTT; CDR3 protein: CASSIGTYPDTQYF
V gene: TRBV7-3; J gene: TRBJ2-1; clone size: NA; D gene: TRBD2; CDR3 DNA: TGTGCCAGCAGGGCTAGCGGGAATAATGAGCAGTTCTTC; CDR3 protein: CASRASGNNEQFF
V gene: TRBV2; J gene: TRBJ1-1; clone size: NA; D gene: NA; CDR3 DNA: TGTGCCAGCAGTGAAGCTGGGGCAGACGGAAACTTT; CDR3 protein: CASSEAGADGNF
V gene: TRBV18; J gene: TRBJ2-1; clone size: NA; D gene: TRBD1; CDR3 DNA: TGTGCCAGCTCACCAGCGACAGGGACCTACAATGAGCAGTTCTTC; CDR3 protein: CASSPATGTYNEQFF
V gene: TRBV6-1; J gene: TRBJ2-1; clone size: NA; D gene: TRBD2; CDR3 DNA: TGTGCCAGCAGTGCAGTAACTAGCGGGAGTAATGGGCAGTTCTTC; CDR3 protein: CASSAVTSGSNGQFF
V gene: TRBV5-6; J gene: TRBJ1-1; clone size: NA; D gene: NA; CDR3 DNA: TGTGCCAGCAGACTCAGGATGGGCCAGCTGAACACTGAAGCTTTCTTT; CDR3 protein: CASRLRMGQLNTEAFF
V gene: TRBV28; J gene: TRBJ1-1; clone size: NA; D gene: NA; CDR3 DNA: TGTGCCAGCAGTTTGTGGGGGAACACTGAAGCTTTCTTT; CDR3 protein: CASSLWGNTEAFF
V gene: TRBV2; J gene: TRBJ1-2; clone size: few; D gene: NA; CDR3 DNA: TGTGCCAGCAGTGAATGGGCGCTCTATGGCTACACCTTC; CDR3 protein: CASSEWALYGYTF
V gene: TRBV7-7; J gene: TRBJ2-5; clone size: NA; D gene: TRBD2; CDR3 DNA: TGTGCTAGCAGCCCCCTGGGACTAGCTCAAGAGACCCAGTACTTC; CDR3 protein: CASSPLGLAQETQYF
V gene: TRBV28; J gene: TRBJ2-7; clone size: NA; D gene: NA; CDR3 DNA: TGTGCCAGCAGTGGGCGGGGCTCCTACGAGCAGTACTTC; CDR3 protein: CASSGRGSYEQYF
V gene: TRBV19; J gene: TRBJ2-7; clone size: NA; D gene: NA; CDR3 DNA: TGTGCCAGTAGTATAGATAGTAGGGCGTCCGAGCAGTACTTC; CDR3 protein: CASSIDSRASEQYF